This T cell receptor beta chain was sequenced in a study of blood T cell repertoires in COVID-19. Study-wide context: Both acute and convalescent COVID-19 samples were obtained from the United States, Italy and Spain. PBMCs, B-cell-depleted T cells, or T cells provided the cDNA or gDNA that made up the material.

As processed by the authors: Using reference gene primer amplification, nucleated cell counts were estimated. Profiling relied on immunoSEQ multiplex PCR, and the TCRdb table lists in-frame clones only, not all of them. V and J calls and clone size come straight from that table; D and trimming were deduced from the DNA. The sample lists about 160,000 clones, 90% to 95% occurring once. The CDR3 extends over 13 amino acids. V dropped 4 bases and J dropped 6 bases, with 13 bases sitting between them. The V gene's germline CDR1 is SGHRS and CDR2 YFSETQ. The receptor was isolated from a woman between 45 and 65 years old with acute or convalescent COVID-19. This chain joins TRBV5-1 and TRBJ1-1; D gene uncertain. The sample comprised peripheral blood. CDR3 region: CASSPLTSAEAFF. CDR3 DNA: TGCGCCAGCAGCCCCCTAACCTCCGCTGAAGCTTTCTTT.